This T cell receptor (beta chain) was recovered during a study of blood T cells in healthy people across ages. Next came a second PCR, run for about 7 to 12 cycles, which used a sample-barcoded 5' primer along with a J-beta primer mix. TCRdb processed the 5' RACE reads anew with MiXCR; each CDR3 protein has one entry. The sample gives hundreds of thousands of distinct CDR3 sequences, about 20% of which show up once; around 21% is in the top ten. This clonotype was seen only a few times. V was clipped by 1 base and J by 5 bases, with 8 bases between them. CDR3 size: 13 residues. Germline loops: CDR1 SGHVS, CDR2 FNYEAQ.

Input material: blood. The source of this sequence is a man between 65 and 85 years old in good health. The chain links TRBV7-6 to TRBJ1-1; D is uncertain. The CDR3 DNA follows: TGTGCCAGCAGCTTAGAATCATGGACTGAAGCTTTCTTT. It is translated as CASSLESWTEAFF. Drawing the rest from reference TRBV7-6 and TRBJ1-1, the complete variable domain is GAGVSQSPRYKVTKRGQDVALRCDPISGHVSLYWYRQALGQGPEFLTYFNYEAQQDKSGLPNDRFSAERPEGSISTLTIQRTEQRDSAMYRCASSLESWTEAFFGQGTRLTVV.